Following are 24 T cell receptor beta chains from one sample sequenced in a study of early T cells in non-severe SARS-CoV-2 infection. MiXCR, applied by TCRdb to the 5' RACE reads, yields one record per CDR3 protein. The sample carries 20,000 to 30,000 distinct CDR3 sequences, approximately 4.1% recorded once. Specimen: whole blood. All receptors come from an adult who was a healthcare worker with PCR-confirmed SARS-CoV-2 infection or an uninfected control (not recorded which).

The sample holds many counts of this clonotype. The rearrangement joins TRBV29-1 to TRBJ1-1; D gene ambiguous. V dropped 4 bases and J dropped 1 base, with 7 bases sitting between them. This CDR3 contains 12 residues. Germline V lookup: CDR1 SQVTM, CDR2 ANQGSEA. The CDR3 region is CSVGGTNTEAFF. In nucleotides, the CDR3 is TGCAGCGTTGGCGGAACGAACACTGAAGCTTTCTTT.

The chain has TRBV11-2 and TRBJ2-3; 16 bases are shared with TRBD2. CDR1 and CDR2 from the germline V gene are SGHAT and FQNNGV. The CDR3 totals 19 residues. With V trimmed by 0 bases and J by 4 bases, 7 bases remained unmatched. For the CDR3, the DNA is TGTGCCAGCAGCTTAGACGGACTCGGGACTAGCGGGAGGGCAGATACGCAGTATTTT. Protein: CASSLDGLGTSGRADTQYF.

This clonotype was counted many times. One junction end does not reproduce the germline sequence, and a read error may be involved. The rearrangement uses TRBV4-3 and TRBJ1-4; no clear D. Germline V lookup: CDR1 LGHNA, CDR2 YSLEER. The CDR3 is made up of 15 amino acids. The CDR3 sequence: CANSQDGRSREKLFF. DNA of the CDR3: TGCGCCAACAGCCAAGATGGACGGAGTCGGGAAAAACTGTTTTTT.

This clonotype occurred many times. The CDR3 region is CATSGDLTNEQFF. DNA of the CDR3: TGTGCCACCTCAGGGGACTTGACGAATGAGCAGTTCTTC. V and J are TRBV19 and TRBJ2-1; D is possibly TRBD1 or TRBD2 (6 bases each). The CDR3 length is 13 residues. The V end lost 10 bases, the J end lost 7 bases, and 17 bases lay between the germline ends. Per germline, CDR1 LNHDA and CDR2 SQIVND (reference sequence).

This clonotype was recorded many times. The chain recombines TRBV11-2 with TRBJ2-1; D is unclear. Per the germline V gene, CDR1 is SGHAT and CDR2 is FQNNGV. Deletions cut 0 bases from V and 7 bases from J, with 4 bases between. The CDR3 covers 12 residues. The CDR3 loop reads CASSLDRNEQFF. CDR3 coding DNA: TGTGCCAGCAGCTTAGACCGAAATGAGCAGTTCTTC.

In nucleotides, the CDR3 is TGCAGCGCCGAAGGGCAGGGGGTGGAAGAGCAGTACTTC. Protein: CSAEGQGVEEQYF. The chain combines TRBV29-1 with TRBJ2-7; 7 bases fit TRBD1. Germline V CDR1 and CDR2: SQVTM, ANQGSEA. The CDR3 is made up of 13 amino acids. Trimming took 7 bases from V and 7 from J; bases not matched to a gene: 13.

This clonotype was counted at least ten times. V gene TRBV29-1 combines with J gene TRBJ2-1; D remains unclear. V lost 0 bases and J lost 3, with 9 bases in between. This CDR3 spans 14 amino acids. Germline CDR1 reads SQVTM; CDR2 reads ANQGSEA. The CDR3 sequence is CSVEDQYNYNEQFF. The CDR3 DNA is TGCAGCGTTGAAGACCAATACAACTACAATGAGCAGTTCTTC.

This clonotype has at least ten counts. The chain combines TRBV12-3 or TRBV12-4 with TRBJ2-7, with 9 positions matching TRBD1. This CDR3 region has 14 residues. Losses at the gene ends were 3 bases for V and 4 bases for J; bases not matched to a gene: 4. CDR3 DNA: TGTGCCAGCAGTTTTACAGGGGGCAGGTACGAGCAGTACTTC. Translated: CASSFTGGRYEQYF.

This clonotype was found many times. The V gene is TRBV5-1, the J gene TRBJ2-1, with D hard to call. The V end was cut by 0 bases, the J end by 0 bases, with 10 bases between. The germline V gene encodes CDR1 SGHRS and CDR2 YFSETQ. This CDR3 is 16 amino acids long. CDR3 DNA sequence: TGCGCCAGCAGCTTGGTGGTCAGGAGCTCCTACAATGAGCAGTTCTTC. Translating gives CASSLVVRSSYNEQFF.

Note on this clonotype: A much larger clone is a single base away; this may be a read error. The chain employs TRBV20-1 and TRBJ2-3, with 10 positions matching TRBD2. The trim removed 6 bases at V and 5 bases at J, leaving 8 bases unmatched. The germline V gene encodes CDR1 DFQATT and CDR2 SNEGSKA (reference sequence). The CDR3 is 14 residues long. CDR3 DNA sequence: TGCAGTGCGAGCGGGAGGGCCAACAAAGATACGCAGTATTTT. Its protein is CSASGRANKDTQYF.

This clonotype was detected ten times or more. The rearrangement uses TRBV30 and TRBJ1-1; 7 bases line up with TRBD1. The germline V gene has CDR1 GTSNPN and CDR2 SVGIG (reference sequence). This CDR3 comprises 15 residues. Germline trimming cut 2 bases from V and 0 bases from J; bases unmatched to any gene: 6. The CDR3 region is CAWSTRQGLNTEAFF. The CDR3 nucleotides are TGTGCCTGGAGTACCCGACAGGGCTTGAACACTGAAGCTTTCTTT.

This clonotype was seen at least ten times. The chain has TRBV15 and TRBJ2-2, with D possibly called TRBD1 or TRBD2 (5 bases each). CDR3 length: 16 residues. Per germline, CDR1 LNHNV and CDR2 YYDKDF (reference sequence). V was trimmed by 3 bases and J by 3 bases, leaving 14 bases between them. The DNA for the CDR3 is TGTGCCACCAGCAGGAGCCGGGACCCGTACACCGGGGAGCTGTTTTTT. It codes for CATSRSRDPYTGELFF. Variable domain in full (rest from reference TRBV15 and TRBJ2-2): DAMVIQNPRYQVTQFGKPVTLSCSQTLNHNVMYWYQQKSSQAPKLLFHYYDKDFNNEADTPDNFQSRRPNTSFCFLDIRSPGLGDTAMYLCATSRSRDPYTGELFFGEGSRLTVL.

This clonotype was seen repeatedly, ten times or more. The chain combines TRBV5-4 with TRBJ1-2, with 7 bases identical to TRBD1. The ends lost 4 bases at V and 1 base at J; junction bases unmatched: 10. CDR3 length: 16 residues. Germline values: CDR1 SGHNT, CDR2 YYREEE (reference sequence). The CDR3 protein is CASSPPGQGGNYGYTF. CDR3 DNA: TGTGCCAGCAGCCCCCCGGGGCAGGGGGGTAACTATGGCTACACCTTC.

This clonotype was recorded many times. V is TRBV9 and J is TRBJ2-7; 7 positions agree with TRBD1. The germline V gene has CDR1 SGDLS and CDR2 YYNGEE. V gave up 6 bases and J gave up 0 bases; unmatched junction bases: 3. The length of the CDR3 is 13 residues. CDR3 loop: CASKGTDSYEQYF. CDR3 DNA: TGTGCCAGCAAGGGGACAGACTCCTACGAGCAGTACTTC.

This clonotype has ten or more counts. The gene calls are TRBV25-1 and TRBJ2-7; 10 bases are shared with TRBD1. The V gene's germline CDR1 is MGHDK and CDR2 SYGVNS. The V segment lost 5 bases and the J segment 2 bases; nucleotides outside the gene matches: 9. The CDR3 runs 16 residues. The CDR3 loop reads CASSPPAGTGAYEQYF. Written as DNA, the CDR3 is TGTGCCAGCAGTCCCCCAGCCGGGACAGGGGCCTACGAGCAGTACTTC.

This clonotype was detected ten times or more. As DNA, the CDR3 is TGCAGTGCTCAAAGGGGGAGATATGGCTACACCTTC. Translating it yields CSAQRGRYGYTF. The rearrangement joins TRBV20-1 to TRBJ1-2, with D tentatively TRBD1 (6 bases). V lost 5 bases to trimming and J lost 5 bases, with 12 bases between them. CDR3 size: 12 residues. CDR1 and CDR2 from the germline V gene are DFQATT and SNEGSKA (reference sequence).

This clonotype showed up many times. This sequence joins TRBV7-3 and TRBJ2-1; no clear D. The germline V gene encodes CDR1 SGHTA and CDR2 FQGTGA. This CDR3 contains 12 residues. V was cut by 5 bases and J by 10 bases, with 12 bases left in between. The CDR3: CASSGGRGEQFF. CDR3 nucleotides: TGTGCCAGCAGCGGTGGGCGTGGCGAGCAGTTCTTC.

This clonotype showed up many times. This rearrangement joins TRBV11-2 to TRBJ2-1, with D unresolved. This CDR3 is 14 amino acids long. Trimming stripped 1 base from V and 2 bases from J, with 6 bases between. CDR1 SGHAT and CDR2 FQNNGV come from the germline V gene. The CDR3 reads CASSLAAAYNEQFF. The CDR3 DNA sequence: TGTGCCAGCAGCTTAGCGGCAGCCTACAATGAGCAGTTCTTC. Based on the CDR3 plus reference TRBV11-2 and TRBJ2-1, the full variable domain is EAGVAQSPRYKIIEKRQSVAFWCNPISGHATLYWYQQILGQGPKLLIQFQNNGVVDDSQLPKDRFSAERLKGVDSTLKIQPAKLEDSAVYLCASSLAAAYNEQFFGPGTRLTVL.

By share, this clonotype counts as medium-sized. V is TRBV7-9 and J is TRBJ2-3; the D gene is possibly TRBD2 (6 bases). Germline lookup yields CDR1 SEHNR and CDR2 FQNEAQ (reference sequence). The CDR3 runs to 16 residues. The germline V and J ends were trimmed by 0 bases and 5 bases, with 15 bases remaining between them. The CDR3 region has the DNA TGTGCCAGCAGCTTAGCGATGTTGGTAGCGGTAGATACGCAGTATTTT. It is translated as CASSLAMLVAVDTQYF.

The sample holds many counts of this clonotype. The chain has TRBV12-3 or TRBV12-4 and TRBJ2-4; a weak D match, TRBD2 (6 bases). V lost 5 bases and J 0 bases, leaving 8 bases between the germline ends. The CDR3 is made up of 14 amino acids. In DNA form, the CDR3 reads TGTGCCAGCAGTCCCGGGGGAGCCAAAAACATTCAGTACTTC. Amino acids: CASSPGGAKNIQYF.

This clonotype was counted at least ten times. The gene calls are TRBV20-1 and TRBJ2-5; 7 bases match TRBD1. The CDR3 consists of 13 residues. V gave up 4 bases and J gave up 1 base; unmatched junction bases: 3. Germline assignment: CDR1 DFQATT and CDR2 SNEGSKA (reference sequence). The CDR3 region is CSATRTGQETQYF. DNA for the CDR3: TGCAGTGCTACCCGGACAGGCCAAGAGACCCAGTACTTC.

This clonotype was detected many times. The V and J genes are TRBV5-1 and TRBJ2-5, with TRBD2 matching 14 bases. The length of the CDR3 is 16 residues. Trimming took 4 bases from V and 4 from J; bases not matched to a gene: 6. The germline CDR1 and CDR2 sequences are SGHRS and YFSETQ. The CDR3: CASSRGTSGSRETQYF. The CDR3 DNA sequence: TGCGCCAGCAGCAGAGGGACTAGCGGGAGTCGAGAGACCCAGTACTTC.

Many counts were recorded for this clonotype. The V call is TRBV6-2 or TRBV6-3, the J call TRBJ2-7, with TRBD1 matching over 7 bases. Germline CDR1 MNHEY, CDR2 SVGEGT. This CDR3 spans 14 amino acids. V shed 7 bases, J shed 4 bases, and the junction held 10 bases outside the gene matches. This chain's CDR3 is CASIDRTGAYEQYF. The CDR3 coding sequence is TGTGCCAGCATCGACCGGACAGGAGCTTACGAGCAGTACTTC.

This clonotype has ten or more counts. The J gene is TRBJ2-2, the V gene TRBV12-5; D is ambiguous. The V end lost 0 bases, the J end lost 4 bases, and 6 bases lay between the germline ends. Germline values: CDR1 LGHNT, CDR2 FRNRAP. CDR3 size: 14 residues. CDR3 coding DNA: TGTGCTAGTGGTTTGGTACTGGCCACCGGGGAGCTGTTTTTT. It yields the protein CASGLVLATGELFF. Using reference TRBV12-5 and TRBJ2-2 for the parts outside the CDR3, the full variable domain is DARVTQTPRHKVTEMGQEVTMRCQPILGHNTVFWYRQTMMQGLELLAYFRNRAPLDDSGMPKDRFSAEMPDATLATLKIQPSEPRDSAVYFCASGLVLATGELFFGEGSRLTVL.